One and the same sample provided the 2 T cell receptor beta chains below, sequenced in a study of CD8+ T cells in alopecia areata. It was cDNA, reverse transcribed from extracted RNA, that served as the sequencing template. Here immunoSEQ multiplex PCR was the method, and the copy in TCRdb shows in-frame clones only, minus some. Of some 25,000 clones in the sample, about 47% were seen once. Sequences were obtained from NKG2D-high CD8+ T cells sorted from blood. The receptors originated from a human donor with alopecia areata.

The rearrangement joins TRBV9 to TRBJ2-1; D unresolved. The CDR3 contains 13 residues. The ends were cut back, 3 bases at V and 5 bases at J, with 9 bases in the middle. The germline CDR1 and CDR2 sequences are SGDLS and YYNGEE. CDR3 bases: TGTGCCAGCAGCGCCTTCACAGACAATGAGCAGTTCTTC. Amino acids: CASSAFTDNEQFF.

The chain employs TRBV19 and TRBJ1-5; no firm D call. Trimming took off 6 bases at V and 0 bases at J, with 12 bases between the two ends. The CDR3 extends over 15 amino acids. Germline CDR1 reads LNHDA; CDR2 reads SQIVND (reference sequence). CDR3 amino acids: CASRPGYYSNQPQHF. The CDR3 DNA follows: TGTGCCAGTAGACCCGGATATTATAGCAATCAGCCCCAGCATTTT.